These T cell receptor beta chains were read from a single sample in a study of radiotherapy plus CTLA-4 blockade in lung cancer. TCRdb's table, derived via immunoSEQ multiplex PCR, lists solely in-frame clones and lacks some. Of roughly 44,000 clones in the sample, about 88% were seen once. Specimen: peripheral blood, collected from a patient treated with radiotherapy plus ipilimumab. The receptor set was obtained from a human donor with non-small cell lung cancer whose response to radiotherapy plus ipilimumab could not be evaluated. The CDR3 runs from the conserved cysteine through the conserved F or W. Fields, in order: V gene, clone size, J gene, D gene, CDR3 DNA, CDR3 protein. A D gene is named only where the DNA matches it firmly. Clone size is stated in some rows and not others, as once, few, many or a class when expanded.

v_gene: TRBV7-9; abundance: few; j_gene: TRBJ1-1; d_gene: NA; CDR3nt: TGTGCCAGCAGCTCCGGGTCTAGGGGTGCTTTCTTT; CDR3aa: CASSSGSRGAFF
v_gene: TRBV6-1; abundance: NA; j_gene: TRBJ2-7; d_gene: TRBD1; CDR3nt: TGTGCCAGCAGTGACCCCACCGGGACAGCCGTCTACGAGCAGTACTTC; CDR3aa: CASSDPTGTAVYEQYF
v_gene: TRBV29-1; abundance: NA; j_gene: TRBJ2-1; d_gene: NA; CDR3nt: TGCAGCGTTGAAGCGCGGGACCTCACTACCTACAATGAGCAGTTCTTC; CDR3aa: CSVEARDLTTYNEQFF
v_gene: TRBV5-4; abundance: NA; j_gene: TRBJ2-1; d_gene: TRBD1; CDR3nt: TGTGCCAGCAGCCTTCCGGGACAGCTAACCTACAATGAGCAGTTCTTC; CDR3aa: CASSLPGQLTYNEQFF
v_gene: TRBV5-5; abundance: NA; j_gene: TRBJ1-2; d_gene: NA; CDR3nt: TGTGCCAGCAGCCCACAGGGAAATCCCTCCTATGGCTACACCTTC; CDR3aa: CASSPQGNPSYGYTF
v_gene: TRBV27; abundance: NA; j_gene: TRBJ2-7; d_gene: NA; CDR3nt: TGTGCCAGCAGTCCTAGAGTAACCTACGAGCAGTACTTC; CDR3aa: CASSPRVTYEQYF
v_gene: TRBV19; abundance: NA; j_gene: TRBJ2-2; d_gene: TRBD1; CDR3nt: TGTGCCAGTAGTGTACAGGGGGGATCGAACACCGGGGAGCTGTTTTTT; CDR3aa: CASSVQGGSNTGELFF
v_gene: TRBV9; abundance: NA; j_gene: TRBJ2-3; d_gene: NA; CDR3nt: TGTGCCAGCAGCGTAGCGACTAGCACAGATACGCAGTATTTT; CDR3aa: CASSVATSTDTQYF
v_gene: TRBV6-1; abundance: NA; j_gene: TRBJ2-1; d_gene: TRBD2; CDR3nt: TGTGCCAGCAGTGAAGCTGGGACTAGCGGGTCTGAGCAGTTCTTC; CDR3aa: CASSEAGTSGSEQFF
v_gene: TRBV18; abundance: NA; j_gene: TRBJ2-2; d_gene: TRBD1; CDR3nt: TGTGCCAGCTCACCTTGGACAGGGAAGAACACCGGGGAGCTGTTTTTT; CDR3aa: CASSPWTGKNTGELFF
v_gene: TRBV7-2; abundance: NA; j_gene: TRBJ1-2; d_gene: NA; CDR3nt: TGTGCCAGCAGCCTATACAGGGTTGACTATGGCTACACCTTC; CDR3aa: CASSLYRVDYGYTF
v_gene: TRBV30; abundance: NA; j_gene: TRBJ2-3; d_gene: NA; CDR3nt: TGTGCCTGGACAGAGCGGGGCACAGATACGCAGTATTTT; CDR3aa: CAWTERGTDTQYF
v_gene: TRBV11-2; abundance: NA; j_gene: TRBJ2-5; d_gene: NA; CDR3nt: TGTGCCAGCAGCAGGGGAGAGACCCAGTACTTC; CDR3aa: CASSRGETQYF
v_gene: TRBV6-5; abundance: NA; j_gene: TRBJ2-3; d_gene: TRBD2; CDR3nt: TGTGCCAGCGGGCGGCAAGCGGGGGCAGATACGCAGTATTTT; CDR3aa: CASGRQAGADTQYF
v_gene: TRBV5-1; abundance: NA; j_gene: TRBJ1-2; d_gene: TRBD1; CDR3nt: TGCGCCAGCAGCCAGGAGGCCAGGGGGCATGATGGCTACACCTTC; CDR3aa: CASSQEARGHDGYTF
v_gene: TRBV7-2; abundance: NA; j_gene: TRBJ2-7; d_gene: NA; CDR3nt: TGTGCCAGCAGCCCCCCCAGCGAGTACGAGCAGTACTTC; CDR3aa: CASSPPSEYEQYF
v_gene: TRBV7-2; abundance: NA; j_gene: TRBJ1-5; d_gene: TRBD1; CDR3nt: TGTGCCAGCAGCGCCCAGGGGGATAGCAATCAGCCCCAGCATTTT; CDR3aa: CASSAQGDSNQPQHF
v_gene: TRBV7-9; abundance: NA; j_gene: TRBJ1-2; d_gene: TRBD1; CDR3nt: TGTGCCAGCAGCTTAGGCCTAGGAAGGACAGGGGGCGACTATGGCTACACCTTC; CDR3aa: CASSLGLGRTGGDYGYTF
v_gene: TRBV2; abundance: NA; j_gene: TRBJ1-1; d_gene: NA; CDR3nt: TGTGCCAGCAGAGCGATGAACACTGAAGCTTTCTTT; CDR3aa: CASRAMNTEAFF
v_gene: TRBV5-1; abundance: NA; j_gene: TRBJ2-5; d_gene: TRBD2; CDR3nt: TGCGCCAGCAGCTTGTCCGGGACTAGCGGGAGGGCCCGCCAAGAGACCCAGTACTTC; CDR3aa: CASSLSGTSGRARQETQYF
v_gene: TRBV18; abundance: NA; j_gene: TRBJ2-7; d_gene: TRBD2; CDR3nt: TGTGCCAGCTCACCACCCACTAGCGGGGGCAGGGACGAGCAGTACTTC; CDR3aa: CASSPPTSGGRDEQYF
v_gene: TRBV7-8; abundance: NA; j_gene: TRBJ1-5; d_gene: NA; CDR3nt: TGTGCCAGCAGCTTAGTCCCAGGGGATAACAATCAGCCCCAGCATTTT; CDR3aa: CASSLVPGDNNQPQHF
v_gene: TRBV20-1; abundance: NA; j_gene: TRBJ1-1; d_gene: NA; CDR3nt: TGCAGTGCTAGGGAGGGCGGTGAAGCTTTCTTT; CDR3aa: CSAREGGEAFF
v_gene: TRBV7-2; abundance: once; j_gene: TRBJ2-5; d_gene: NA; CDR3nt: TGTGCCAGCAGCTTACCTAGCGACCCAGAGACCCAGTACTTC; CDR3aa: CASSLPSDPETQYF
v_gene: TRBV7-2; abundance: few; j_gene: TRBJ2-7; d_gene: NA; CDR3nt: TGTGCCAGCAGCTCGGGGGGCCGCTACGAGCAGTACTTC; CDR3aa: CASSSGGRYEQYF
v_gene: TRBV5-4; abundance: NA; j_gene: TRBJ2-5; d_gene: TRBD1; CDR3nt: TGTGCCAGCAGCGGGGGACAGGGAGGGTCTGGAGAGACCCAGTACTTC; CDR3aa: CASSGGQGGSGETQYF
v_gene: TRBV5-1; abundance: NA; j_gene: TRBJ2-1; d_gene: TRBD2; CDR3nt: TGCGCCAGCAGGTTGGGACTAGCGGCTTCCTATGAGCAGTTCTTC; CDR3aa: CASRLGLAASYEQFF
v_gene: TRBV27; abundance: few; j_gene: TRBJ1-2; d_gene: TRBD1; CDR3nt: TGTGCCAGCAGTACGACAGGGGGCGTGAGGTATGGCTACACCTTC; CDR3aa: CASSTTGGVRYGYTF
v_gene: TRBV11-2; abundance: NA; j_gene: TRBJ2-7; d_gene: NA; CDR3nt: TGTGCCAGCAGCCCGAGGACAGTCTCCTACGAGCAGTACTTC; CDR3aa: CASSPRTVSYEQYF
v_gene: TRBV7-9; abundance: NA; j_gene: TRBJ1-4; d_gene: NA; CDR3nt: TGTGCCAGCAGCTTTCAGGGCGGAGAAAAACTGTTTTTT; CDR3aa: CASSFQGGEKLFF
v_gene: TRBV14; abundance: NA; j_gene: TRBJ2-5; d_gene: NA; CDR3nt: TGTGCCAGCAGCCATCTCCTAGAGACCCAGTACTTC; CDR3aa: CASSHLLETQYF
v_gene: TRBV4-3; abundance: NA; j_gene: TRBJ1-4; d_gene: NA; CDR3nt: TGCGCCAGCAGCCTAGAGGGGAGCTTGGATGAAAAACTGTTTTTT; CDR3aa: CASSLEGSLDEKLFF
v_gene: TRBV4-1; abundance: NA; j_gene: TRBJ2-7; d_gene: NA; CDR3nt: TGCGCCAGCAGCCAAGATGCGCCTGACAAGCAGTACTTC; CDR3aa: CASSQDAPDKQYF
v_gene: TRBV2; abundance: NA; j_gene: TRBJ2-4; d_gene: TRBD2; CDR3nt: TGTGCCACCGGTAGCGGGGGCCAAAACATTCAGTACTTC; CDR3aa: CATGSGGQNIQYF
v_gene: TRBV5-1; abundance: NA; j_gene: TRBJ2-2; d_gene: TRBD2; CDR3nt: TGCGCCAGCAGGAGGTCTAGCGGGAGGGCCGGGGCCGGGGAGCTGTTTTTT; CDR3aa: CASRRSSGRAGAGELFF
v_gene: TRBV19; abundance: NA; j_gene: TRBJ2-1; d_gene: NA; CDR3nt: TGTGCCAGTAGTATAGGCGAGGTCCGCAATGAGCAGTTCTTC; CDR3aa: CASSIGEVRNEQFF
v_gene: TRBV12-5; abundance: NA; j_gene: TRBJ1-2; d_gene: TRBD1; CDR3nt: TGTGCTAGTGGTGACCCCGGGACAGGTCGTCTCCTCACCTTC; CDR3aa: CASGDPGTGRLLTF
v_gene: TRBV10-2; abundance: NA; j_gene: TRBJ1-5; d_gene: NA; CDR3nt: TGCGCCAGCAGTGAGGGCAGGGGAAATCAGCCCCAGCATTTT; CDR3aa: CASSEGRGNQPQHF
v_gene: TRBV5-8; abundance: NA; j_gene: TRBJ2-7; d_gene: NA; CDR3nt: TGTGCCAGCTTAAGAGCCCAGGGAACCCATCGTACATCCTACGAGCAGTACTTC; CDR3aa: CASLRAQGTHRTSYEQYF
v_gene: TRBV10-1; abundance: NA; j_gene: TRBJ1-3; d_gene: NA; CDR3nt: TGCGCCAGCAGGACAGTCTCCTCTGGAAACACCATATATTTT; CDR3aa: CASRTVSSGNTIYF
v_gene: TRBV6-5; abundance: once; j_gene: TRBJ1-1; d_gene: TRBD1; CDR3nt: TGTGCCAGCAGTAGACAGGGGGGAACTGAAGCTTTCTTT; CDR3aa: CASSRQGGTEAFF
v_gene: TRBV5-1; abundance: once; j_gene: TRBJ2-6; d_gene: TRBD1; CDR3nt: TGCGCCAGCAGCTTCGGTGGACAGGGTGGGTCGTCTGGGGCCAACGTCCTGACTTTC; CDR3aa: CASSFGGQGGSSGANVLTF
v_gene: TRBV7-9; abundance: NA; j_gene: TRBJ2-3; d_gene: NA; CDR3nt: TGTGCCAGCGGAGAAAGAGATACGCAGTATTTT; CDR3aa: CASGERDTQYF
v_gene: TRBV6-1; abundance: NA; j_gene: TRBJ2-3; d_gene: TRBD1; CDR3nt: TGTGCCAGCAGTGACCGGGACAGGGGTACAGATACGCAGTATTTT; CDR3aa: CASSDRDRGTDTQYF
v_gene: TRBV12-1; abundance: NA; j_gene: TRBJ2-5; d_gene: NA; CDR3nt: TGTGCCAGCAGCAGATTGACAGGCCCCCTAGTGACCCAGTACTTC; CDR3aa: CASSRLTGPLVTQYF
v_gene: TRBV11-2; abundance: NA; j_gene: TRBJ2-7; d_gene: TRBD2; CDR3nt: TGTGCCAGCAGCTTAGGGCGGGGGGCCTACGAGCAGTACTTC; CDR3aa: CASSLGRGAYEQYF
v_gene: TRBV19; abundance: NA; j_gene: TRBJ2-1; d_gene: TRBD1; CDR3nt: TGTGCCAGTAGTCCCGGACAGGGCTTTGGGTTATGGGATGAGCAGTTCTTC; CDR3aa: CASSPGQGFGLWDEQFF
v_gene: TRBV7-2; abundance: NA; j_gene: TRBJ1-4; d_gene: TRBD1; CDR3nt: TGTGCCAGCAGCTTGGGACAGGGGACAACTAATGAAAAACTGTTTTTT; CDR3aa: CASSLGQGTTNEKLFF
v_gene: TRBV29-1; abundance: NA; j_gene: TRBJ2-7; d_gene: NA; CDR3nt: TGCAGCGCGTTGGGTAGCGACCCAACCTACGAGCAGTACTTC; CDR3aa: CSALGSDPTYEQYF
v_gene: TRBV6-4; abundance: NA; j_gene: TRBJ2-1; d_gene: NA; CDR3nt: TGTGCCAGCAGTGAAATAGGAGGACCAGGGGTGGGTGAGCAGTTCTTC; CDR3aa: CASSEIGGPGVGEQFF
v_gene: TRBV21-1; abundance: NA; j_gene: TRBJ2-7; d_gene: NA; CDR3nt: TGTGCCAGCAGCTTTTCCAGCGGGGGCCTCTCCTACGAGCAGTACTTC; CDR3aa: CASSFSSGGLSYEQYF
v_gene: TRBV19; abundance: NA; j_gene: TRBJ2-2; d_gene: NA; CDR3nt: TGTGCCAGTAGTTTGTCAGGGGCCACCGGGGAGCTGTTTTTT; CDR3aa: CASSLSGATGELFF